One and the same sample provided the 11 T cell receptor beta chains below, sequenced in a study of blood T cell repertoires in COVID-19. Here immunoSEQ multiplex PCR was the method, and the copy in TCRdb shows in-frame clones only, minus some. Of 210,000 or so clones in the sample, 83% were seen once. Sequencing input: PBMCs or T cells enriched from blood (not recorded which). The receptors here all came from a woman aged 45-65 years who had been exposed to COVID-19.

The CDR3 DNA is TGTGCCAGCAGCCGTGGGGCGGAGACCCAGTACTTC. Translating gives CASSRGAETQYF. The chain couples TRBV7-9 to TRBJ2-5; possibly TRBD1 for D (5 bases). This CDR3 is 12 amino acids long. Germline values: CDR1 SEHNR, CDR2 FQNEAQ (reference sequence). Trimming shortened V by 5 bases and J by 5 bases, and 9 bases separated the two germline ends.

This chain uses TRBV9 with TRBJ2-1, with D possibly matching TRBD2 (5 bases). V lost 4 bases and J 7 bases, leaving 9 bases between the germline ends. Germline CDR1 reads SGDLS; CDR2 reads YYNGEE. The CDR3 runs to 12 residues. The CDR3 spells CASSHLANEQFF. CDR3 nucleotide sequence: TGTGCCAGCAGCCATCTAGCTAATGAGCAGTTCTTC.

The V call is TRBV18, the J call TRBJ1-5; TRBD1 aligns across 8 bases. The CDR3 loop spans 14 amino acids. Germline loops: CDR1 KGHSH, CDR2 LQKENI. Losses at the gene ends were 6 bases for V and 2 bases for J; bases not matched to a gene: 3. CDR3: CASSDRAGNQPQHF. The CDR3 DNA is TGTGCCAGCTCGGACAGGGCGGGCAATCAGCCCCAGCATTTT.

The chain links TRBV6-1 to TRBJ1-2, with no clear D. This CDR3 comprises 17 residues. Trimming shortened V by 2 bases and J by 4 bases, and 20 bases separated the two germline ends. Germline CDR1 is MNHNS and CDR2 is SASEGT. CDR3 amino acids: CASSEKLRGGNSYGYTF. DNA of the CDR3: TGTGCCAGCAGTGAAAAACTTAGAGGCGGGAATAGCTATGGCTACACCTTC.

V gene TRBV24-1 combines with J gene TRBJ1-3, with 8 bases lining up with TRBD1. CDR1 KGHDR and CDR2 SFDVKD come from the germline V gene. The CDR3 is 15 amino acids. V was pared by 12 bases and J by 5 bases, with 14 bases of the junction left unmatched. CDR3 sequence reads: CADGQGKDRRNTIYF. The CDR3 DNA is TGTGCCGACGGACAGGGAAAAGATCGGCGAAACACCATATATTTT.

The chain has TRBV5-1 and TRBJ1-3; possibly TRBD1 for D (6 bases). The CDR3 runs 16 residues. V dropped 0 bases and J dropped 0 bases, with 10 bases sitting between them. Germline V gene data show CDR1 as SGHRS and CDR2 as YFSETQ. CDR3 protein: CASSLGQGNSGNTIYF. In nucleotides, the CDR3 is TGCGCCAGCAGCTTGGGTCAGGGGAACTCTGGAAACACCATATATTTT.

This clone has more than one count but fewer than ten. V usage is TRBV3-1 (or the pseudogene TRBV3-2) and J usage is TRBJ1-3; no firm D call. Germline-derived CDR1 and CDR2 are LGHDT and YNNKEL (reference sequence). This CDR3 has 17 amino acids. Trimming removed 8 bases at V and 0 bases at J, with 20 bases between. CDR3 region: CASGRTLGPLSGNTIYF. CDR3 DNA sequence: TGTGCCAGCGGGAGGACGCTTGGACCTCTCTCTGGAAACACCATATATTTT.

The V gene is TRBV5-8, the J gene TRBJ2-1, with D unresolved. Per the germline V gene, CDR1 is SGHTS and CDR2 is YDEGEE. This CDR3 is 14 amino acids long. V was clipped by 1 base and J by 2 bases, with 7 bases between them. This CDR3 is CASSLRTAYNEQFF. DNA for the CDR3: TGTGCCAGCAGCTTGCGAACAGCCTACAATGAGCAGTTCTTC.

The chain is built from TRBV19 and TRBJ2-7, with 9 bases identical to TRBD1. From germline, CDR1 is LNHDA and CDR2 SQIVND (reference sequence). This CDR3 spans 19 amino acids. Trimming cost V 2 bases and J 6 bases; bases outside gene matches: 20. The CDR3 region is CASSIRISWGQGGLREQYF. The CDR3 DNA reads TGTGCCAGTAGTATAAGGATTAGTTGGGGACAGGGCGGACTACGCGAGCAGTACTTC.

J is TRBJ1-4 and V is TRBV7-9, with no clear D. V was pared by 5 bases and J by 6 bases, with 10 bases between. This CDR3 spans 13 amino acids. CDR1 SEHNR and CDR2 FQNEAQ come from the germline V gene (reference sequence). CDR3 region: CASSPYSDEKLFF. The DNA for the CDR3 is TGTGCCAGCAGCCCCTACAGTGATGAAAAACTGTTTTTT.

The chain couples TRBV6-5 to TRBJ2-3, with TRBD2 matching 10 bases. V was pared by 2 bases and J by 4 bases, with 6 bases of the junction left unmatched. Germline V lookup: CDR1 MNHEY, CDR2 SVGAGI. The CDR3 contains 16 residues. The CDR3 here is CASSYQRGGQADTQYF. CDR3 in DNA: TGTGCCAGCAGTTACCAGCGGGGGGGCCAGGCAGATACGCAGTATTTT.